Listed here are 28 T cell receptor beta chains from one sample, sequenced in a study of regulatory T cells in long-lasting Graves disease. HTBI primers from iRepertoire and Arm-PCR of CDR3 regions yielded the TCR beta libraries. Each CDR3 protein gets one entry after TCRdb re-called the multiplex PCR reads with MiXCR. The data show some 420,000 distinct CDR3 sequences, roughly 22% seen once. Time point described: persistent/refractory GD, antithyroid drugs over 5 years with positive TRAb. Preparation of the TCR library used RNA extracted from PBMCs. The sample here was peripheral blood mononuclear cells (PBMCs), taken when the disease was refractory, from a patient treated with antithyroid drugs. The receptor set was obtained from a female donor with Graves disease.

This chain links TRBV7-9 with TRBJ1-2; D gene unclear. Deletions cut 3 bases from V and 4 bases from J, with 12 bases between. The CDR3 spans 14 residues. Germline V gene data show CDR1 as SEHNR and CDR2 as FQNEAQ (reference sequence). The CDR3 DNA sequence: TGTGCCAGCAGCTTGGGTATCTTCCCCTATGGCTACACCTTC. Translated, it gives CASSLGIFPYGYTF.

The chain employs TRBV28 and TRBJ2-2, with 8 bases lining up with TRBD1. The CDR3 runs to 15 residues. Germline trimming cut 8 bases from V and 0 bases from J; bases unmatched to any gene: 5. Germline lookup yields CDR1 MDHEN and CDR2 SYDVKM. The CDR3, as DNA: TGTGCCAGCGGACACAGGGGGGCGAACACCGGGGAGCTGTTTTTT. It translates to CASGHRGANTGELFF.

This chain uses TRBV11-2 with TRBJ2-5; D ambiguous. Per the germline V gene, CDR1 is SGHAT and CDR2 is FQNNGV. The CDR3 extends over 15 amino acids. V was clipped by 0 bases and J by 4 bases, with 12 bases between them. The CDR3, as DNA: TGTGCCAGCAGCTTAGACCCTAGTCGTCTAGAGACCCAGTACTTC. Its translation is CASSLDPSRLETQYF.

This clonotype has only a few counts. The V and J genes are TRBV19 and TRBJ2-4; perhaps TRBD2 as D (5 bases). The CDR3 spans 15 residues. Germline CDR1 reads LNHDA; CDR2 reads SQIVND (reference sequence). V was trimmed by 3 bases and J by 8 bases, leaving 17 bases between them. The chain's CDR3 is CASSIQVSVGDIQYF. The CDR3 nucleotides are TGTGCCAGTAGTATTCAGGTGTCGGTGGGAGACATTCAGTACTTC.

The sample holds a few counts of this clonotype. V usage is TRBV7-9 and J usage is TRBJ2-7; TRBD2 is a possible D gene (5 bases). This CDR3 is built from 13 residues. Germline V gene data show CDR1 as SEHNR and CDR2 as FQNEAQ (reference sequence). V was shortened by 1 base and J by 6 bases, with 10 bases between the two germline ends. CDR3 protein: CASSLVEGGEQYF. The CDR3 nucleotides are TGTGCCAGCAGCTTAGTAGAGGGCGGCGAGCAGTACTTC.

The table lists this clonotype with many counts. The chain carries TRBV6-5 and TRBJ1-2, with 11 bases identical to TRBD1. Germline values: CDR1 MNHEY, CDR2 SVGAGI. The V segment lost 2 bases and the J segment 4 bases; nucleotides outside the gene matches: 3. The CDR3 sequence is 15 residues long. The CDR3 spells CASSYTGQGAYGYTF. CDR3 sequence (DNA): TGTGCCAGCAGTTACACTGGACAGGGGGCCTATGGCTACACCTTC.

This clonotype was counted a few times. The chain couples TRBV6-1 to TRBJ1-4, with 7 bases aligning to TRBD1. Per the germline V gene, CDR1 is MNHNS and CDR2 is SASEGT. The junction had 6 bases not matched to a gene; V was cut back by 5 bases and J by 6 bases. The CDR3 is 14 amino acids. The CDR3 DNA sequence: TGTGCCAGCAGTCTAGGGACAGATTATGAAAAACTGTTTTTT. Protein product: CASSLGTDYEKLFF.

The CDR3 nucleotides read TGTGCCAGCTCTCCGAGCTTCGACCAGGGGAGCAATCAGCCCCAGCATTTT. This sequence encodes CASSPSFDQGSNQPQHF. The chain carries TRBV18 and TRBJ1-5, with D perhaps matching TRBD1 (6 bases). In germline, CDR1 is KGHSH, CDR2 LQKENI. The length of the CDR3 is 17 residues. Trimming took off 6 bases at V and 1 base at J, with 19 bases between the two ends.

This clonotype was found many times. The chain links TRBV9 to TRBJ2-5; 7 bases match TRBD1. Germline-derived CDR1 and CDR2 are SGDLS and YYNGEE. Germline trimming cut 3 bases from V and 2 bases from J; bases unmatched to any gene: 10. The CDR3 consists of 16 residues. CDR3 sequence: CASSARGQGGQETQYF. The CDR3 DNA reads as TGTGCCAGCAGCGCTAGGGGGCAGGGTGGGCAAGAGACCCAGTACTTC.

This clonotype has more than one count but fewer than ten. V and J are TRBV19 and TRBJ1-5; D gene ambiguous. Trimming took 3 bases from V and 5 from J, leaving 8 bases between them. Germline loops: CDR1 LNHDA, CDR2 SQIVND (reference sequence). This CDR3 region has 13 residues. The DNA of the CDR3 is TGTGCCAGTAGTATGAGGGCAGATCAGCCCCAGCATTTT. Protein sequence: CASSMRADQPQHF.

J is TRBJ2-1 and V is TRBV29-1; 9 bases line up with TRBD2. The germline CDR1 and CDR2 sequences are SQVTM and ANQGSEA. Trimming removed 7 bases from V and 2 bases from J; junction bases left unmatched: 9. The CDR3 spans 15 residues. The CDR3 nucleotides read TGCAGCGCTGGGGGTAGCGGGAGAGCCTACAATGAGCAGTTCTTC. It specifies CSAGGSGRAYNEQFF.

This clonotype was recorded a few times. This chain uses TRBV19 with TRBJ2-5, with 9 bases aligning to TRBD1. The CDR3 totals 12 residues. V lost 6 bases to trimming and J lost 13 bases; unmatched junction nucleotides: 9. Germline CDR1 and CDR2: LNHDA and SQIVND (reference sequence). CDR3 DNA: TGTGCCAGTAGGGGGACAGGGCTTGGCTGGTACTTC. Translating gives CASRGTGLGWYF.

This clonotype was seen ten or more times. The chain couples TRBV3-1 to TRBJ1-2, with D possibly being TRBD1 (6 bases). Per germline, CDR1 LGHDT and CDR2 YNNKEL (reference sequence). The CDR3 consists of 13 residues. Trimming removed 4 bases from V and 8 bases from J, with 14 bases in between. The DNA of the CDR3 is TGTGCCAGCAGCCCGGGGGCAGGATCCGGCTACACCTTC. Translated, it gives CASSPGAGSGYTF.

The J gene is TRBJ2-2, the V gene TRBV20-1; D gene unclear. The V gene lost 4 bases and the J gene lost 3 bases, with 6 bases spanning the gap. The CDR3 spans 12 residues. CDR1 is DFQATT and CDR2 is SNEGSKA in the germline V gene (reference sequence). DNA for the CDR3: TGCAGTGCTACCCCCGACACCGGGGAGCTGTTTTTT. Translated: CSATPDTGELFF.

The chain has TRBV4-2 and TRBJ1-2; D perhaps matches TRBD1 (5 bases). Deletions cut 1 base from V and 8 bases from J, with 20 bases between. This CDR3 has 16 residues. Germline loops: CDR1 LGHNA, CDR2 YNFKEQ. The CDR3 DNA reads as TGTGCCAGCAGCCAAGTCGCTGGGCAGGGTGGTGACGGCTACACCTTC. Its protein product is CASSQVAGQGGDGYTF.

The V call is TRBV7-9, the J call TRBJ2-5; D tentatively fits TRBD1 or TRBD2 (7 bases each). The CDR3 length is 15 residues. V lost 3 bases, J lost 2 bases, and 13 bases lay in between. Germline V gene sequence: CDR1 SEHNR, CDR2 FQNEAQ (reference sequence). In nucleotides, the CDR3 is TGTGCCAGCAGCTTGGGGAGGGGACAGCAAGAGACCCAGTACTTC. Amino acid sequence: CASSLGRGQQETQYF.

This clonotype was seen ten or more times. This chain connects TRBV7-2 to TRBJ2-5; the D is unclear. The germline V gene encodes CDR1 SGHTA and CDR2 FQGNSA. Trimming pared 5 bases from V and 7 bases from J, leaving 17 bases between. The CDR3 is 14 amino acids. DNA of the CDR3: TGTGCCAGCAGCCCGCTGGGCCCAAAAGGGACCCAGTACTTC. It is translated as CASSPLGPKGTQYF.

V usage is TRBV6-2 or TRBV6-3 and J usage is TRBJ2-7, with a weak D call TRBD2 (6 bases). The CDR3 contains 13 residues. V was pared by 8 bases and J by 4 bases, with 15 bases between. Germline V gene data show CDR1 as MNHEY and CDR2 as SVGEGT. The CDR3 sequence: CASVTSRRYEQYF. The CDR3 DNA is TGTGCCAGCGTAACTAGCAGGCGGTACGAGCAGTACTTC.

This chain links TRBV25-1 with TRBJ2-7; D is possibly TRBD1 or TRBD2 (5 bases each). V was shortened by 0 bases and J by 5 bases, with 8 bases between the two germline ends. Germline loops: CDR1 MGHDK, CDR2 SYGVNS. The CDR3 runs 13 residues. CDR3 amino acids: CASSEYGDHEQYF. CDR3 in DNA: TGTGCCAGCAGTGAATACGGGGACCACGAGCAGTACTTC.

As to this clonotype: This clone may be a read error of a much larger clone one base away. The chain combines TRBV11-3 with TRBJ2-7, with TRBD1 matching 8 bases. This CDR3 region has 14 residues. From germline, CDR1 is SGHNT and CDR2 YENEEA. CDR3 in DNA: TGTGCCAGCAGCCCTCGACAGGGGTTCTACGGGCAGTACTTC. Its translation is CASSPRQGFYGQYF.

The J gene is TRBJ2-7, the V gene TRBV6-1, with a possible D match to TRBD2 (6 bases). Per the germline V gene, CDR1 is MNHNS and CDR2 is SASEGT. CDR3 length equals 13 residues. V was cut by 10 bases and J by 1 base, with 14 bases left in between. This chain's CDR3 is CATQRGGSYEQYF. For the CDR3, the DNA is TGTGCCACCCAGAGGGGAGGATCCTACGAGCAGTACTTC.

As for this clonotype: The junction departs from the called germline gene at one end, perhaps through a read error. The chain couples TRBV12-3 or TRBV12-4 to TRBJ1-5; maybe TRBD1 (5 bases). There are 14 residues in the CDR3. The CDR3 is CTSSQRGFNQPQHF. DNA of the CDR3: TGTACCAGCAGTCAGAGGGGTTTTAATCAGCCCCAGCATTTT.

This clonotype was counted ten times or more. The CDR3 region has the DNA TGCAGTGCTCCCCCGAAAGGCTACGAGCAGTACTTC. Its protein product is CSAPPKGYEQYF. The chain has TRBV20-1 and TRBJ2-7, with D unresolved. V lost 5 bases and J 3 bases, leaving 11 bases between the germline ends. This CDR3 has 12 amino acids. The germline CDR1 and CDR2 sequences are DFQATT and SNEGSKA (reference sequence).

This sequence joins TRBV5-1 and TRBJ1-2, with TRBD1 identical over 11 bases. Germline CDR1 and CDR2: SGHRS and YFSETQ. V was pared by 0 bases and J by 7 bases, with 5 bases of the junction left unmatched. The CDR3 loop spans 15 amino acids. The CDR3 here is CASSLAGQGETGYTF. DNA of the CDR3: TGCGCCAGCAGCTTGGCGGGACAGGGGGAAACTGGCTACACCTTC.

Regarding this clonotype: A much larger clone lies one base from this, so it may be a read error. The DNA of the CDR3 is TGTGCCAGCAGCTTAGCAGCGGGGGACAGGCAGCCCCAGCATTTT. Encoded protein: CASSLAAGDRQPQHF. The genes are TRBV7-9 and TRBJ1-5, with 8 nucleotides matching TRBD1. J was trimmed by 7 bases and V by 0 bases; bases with no gene match: 5. The CDR3 runs 15 residues. Germline V gives CDR1 SEHNR, CDR2 FQNEAQ (reference sequence).

The gene calls are TRBV30 and TRBJ2-2; a weak D match, TRBD1 (6 bases). CDR1 and CDR2 (germline): GTSNPN, SVGIG (reference sequence). V lost 4 bases and J 0 bases, leaving 12 bases between the germline ends. CDR3 length equals 15 residues. CDR3 in amino acids: CAWTQGRPNTGELFF. In DNA form, the CDR3 reads TGTGCCTGGACACAGGGTAGGCCGAACACCGGGGAGCTGTTTTTT.

The rearrangement joins TRBV4-1 to TRBJ2-3; D gene unclear. V lost 1 base and J 4 bases, leaving 12 bases between the germline ends. The germline V gene has CDR1 MGHRA and CDR2 YSYEKL. CDR3 size: 15 residues. The CDR3 DNA sequence: TGCGCCAGCAGCCAAGCTAGGACCCCACCAGATACGCAGTATTTT. It translates to CASSQARTPPDTQYF.

The chain recombines TRBV27 with TRBJ1-3, with no clear D. V gave up 5 bases and J gave up 10 bases, with 15 bases separating them. The CDR3 runs to 13 residues. The germline gives CDR1 MNHEY, CDR2 SMNVEV (reference sequence). The CDR3 nucleotides are TGTGCCAGCAGTCCCTCCTTGGGGAGTACCATATATTTT. Encoded protein: CASSPSLGSTIYF.